The 13 T cell receptor beta chains below all came from one sample that was sequenced in a study of blood T cell repertoires in COVID-19. Assay: immunoSEQ multiplex PCR; the TCRdb copy retains only in-frame clones and omits some. The sample records about 140,000 clones, around 88% being singletons. The sequencing input was peripheral blood. The receptors here all came from a woman aged 55-69 years with acute or convalescent COVID-19.

The genes are TRBV28 and TRBJ1-5, with D uncertain. Germline V gene lookup returns CDR1 MDHEN and CDR2 SYDVKM. V was trimmed by 2 bases and J by 7 bases, leaving 15 bases between them. The CDR3 is 15 amino acids. The CDR3 sequence is CASSLMGRQVQPQHF. Here the CDR3 DNA reads TGTGCCAGCAGTTTAATGGGGAGGCAGGTCCAGCCCCAGCATTTT.

V and J are TRBV3-1 (or the pseudogene TRBV3-2) and TRBJ1-1; D possibly corresponds to TRBD1 (5 bases). Germline values: CDR1 LGHDT, CDR2 YNNKEL (reference sequence). This CDR3 spans 15 amino acids. V was cut by 3 bases and J by 5 bases, with 16 bases left in between. CDR3 nucleotide sequence: TGTGCCAGCAGCCACTATGGGACTACAGGTACTGAAGCTTTCTTT. This translates into CASSHYGTTGTEAFF.

CDR3 in amino acids: CASSVTDSNQPQHF. The CDR3 DNA follows: TGTGCCAGCAGCGTGACAGATAGCAATCAGCCCCAGCATTTT. J is TRBJ1-5 and V is TRBV9; D might be TRBD1 (5 bases). Trimming pared 2 bases from V and 0 bases from J, leaving 6 bases between. The CDR3 runs 14 residues. Germline CDR1 reads SGDLS; CDR2 reads YYNGEE.

This chain uses TRBV2 with TRBJ1-1, with 10 bases that match TRBD1. This CDR3 region has 16 residues. The ends lost 7 bases at V and 1 base at J; junction bases unmatched: 9. CDR1 and CDR2 from the germline V gene are SNHLY and FYNNEI. CDR3 sequence reads: CASNQGQGGWNTEAFF. CDR3 DNA: TGTGCCAGCAACCAAGGACAGGGGGGATGGAACACTGAAGCTTTCTTT.

This chain uses TRBV2 with TRBJ2-1, with 9 positions matching TRBD2. Germline trimming cut 5 bases from V and 1 base from J; bases unmatched to any gene: 9. The CDR3 loop spans 17 amino acids. The germline V gene has CDR1 SNHLY and CDR2 FYNNEI. Written as DNA, the CDR3 is TGTGCCAGCAGTCCCTTGAGCGGGGGGCTTTCCTACAATGAGCAGTTCTTC. This translates into CASSPLSGGLSYNEQFF. Supplemented by reference TRBV2 and TRBJ2-1, the full variable domain reads EPEVTQTPSHQVTQMGQEVILRCVPISNHLYFYWYRQILGQKVEFLVSFYNNEISEKSEIFDDQFSVERPDGSNFTLKIRSTKLEDSAMYFCASSPLSGGLSYNEQFFGPGTRLTVL.

The DNA of the CDR3 is TGTGCCAGTGGACAGGCCCAAGAGACCCAGTACTTC. Its protein product is CASGQAQETQYF. The rearrangement links TRBV5-8 to TRBJ2-5, with 7 positions matching TRBD1. Germline V gene sequence: CDR1 SGHTS, CDR2 YDEGEE. The CDR3 extends over 12 amino acids. Trimming cost V 8 bases and J 1 base; bases outside gene matches: 2.

The chain links TRBV5-1 to TRBJ2-2; D gene uncertain. In germline, CDR1 is SGHRS, CDR2 YFSETQ. The length of the CDR3 is 14 residues. Trimming took off 1 base at V and 1 base at J, with 5 bases between the two ends. The CDR3 here is CASSLTVNTGELFF. As DNA, the CDR3 is TGCGCCAGCAGCTTGACAGTGAACACCGGGGAGCTGTTTTTT. The whole variable domain, remainder taken from reference TRBV5-1 and TRBJ2-2, is KAGVTQTPRYLIKTRGQQVTLSCSPISGHRSVSWYQQTPGQGLQFLFEYFSETQRNKGNFPGRFSGRQFSNSRSEMNVSTLELGDSALYLCASSLTVNTGELFFGEGSRLTVL.

This chain connects TRBV9 to TRBJ1-2; possible D gene TRBD1, 5 bases. Germline assignment: CDR1 SGDLS and CDR2 YYNGEE. Trimming removed 4 bases from V and 2 bases from J, with 12 bases in between. The CDR3 sequence is 14 residues long. The CDR3 reads CASSNRNSNYGYTF. For the CDR3, the DNA is TGTGCCAGCAGCAACAGGAATTCAAACTATGGCTACACCTTC.

As regards this clone: A read error may produce the germline difference seen at one junction end. This chain joins TRBV20-1 and TRBJ2-2; possible D gene TRBD1, 6 bases. The CDR3 has 11 amino acids. Germline lookup yields CDR1 DFQATT and CDR2 SNEGSKA (reference sequence). The CDR3 loop is CSAMGAGCAVF. Here the CDR3 DNA reads TGCAGTGCTATGGGGGCAGGGTGCGCTGTTTTT.

The rearrangement joins TRBV3-1 (or the pseudogene TRBV3-2) to TRBJ1-1; perhaps TRBD1 as D (6 bases). V lost 6 bases and J 0 bases, leaving 17 bases between the germline ends. Looked up from germline, CDR1 is LGHDT and CDR2 is YNNKEL (reference sequence). The CDR3 has 16 residues. The CDR3 loop reads CASRALTGQMNTEAFF. CDR3 DNA sequence: TGTGCCAGCAGAGCTTTAACAGGGCAGATGAACACTGAAGCTTTCTTT.

The gene calls are TRBV28 and TRBJ1-2; 10 positions match TRBD1. Germline V gives CDR1 MDHEN, CDR2 SYDVKM. The CDR3 has 16 amino acids. V lost 6 bases and J lost 0; bases outside the gene matches: 7. In DNA, the CDR3 is TGTGCCAGCAGGGGGGGACAGGGGACGGCTAACTATGGCTACACCTTC. This codes for CASRGGQGTANYGYTF.

The chain couples TRBV6-2 or TRBV6-3 to TRBJ1-6, with TRBD1 identical over 7 bases. The V gene end was trimmed by 3 bases and the J gene end by 9 bases; junction bases not matched to a gene: 8. Germline CDR1 reads MNHEY; CDR2 reads SVGEGT. This CDR3 contains 15 residues. The CDR3 DNA follows: TGTGCCAGCAGTTATACGACAGGGTCACGTTCACCCCTCCACTTT. It encodes CASSYTTGSRSPLHF.

The V and J genes are TRBV5-1 and TRBJ2-7, with D possibly TRBD2 on 5 matching bases. The V and J ends lost 5 bases and 2 bases respectively, with 11 bases between them. This CDR3 is built from 13 residues. The V gene's germline CDR1 is SGHRS and CDR2 YFSETQ. CDR3 sequence (DNA): TGCGCCAGCAGGGAGGCGAGGGCCTACGAGCAGTACTTC. Protein product: CASREARAYEQYF.